This T cell receptor beta chain is drawn from a study of blood T cell repertoires in COVID-19. Turning to the study itself: From the United States, Italy and Spain came samples of acute and convalescent COVID-19.

Germline CDR1 ENHRY, CDR2 SYGVKD. The germline V and J ends were trimmed by 5 bases and 7 bases, with 18 bases remaining between them. The CDR3 sequence is 15 residues long. Those who participated ranged in age from 18 to 89 years and resided in 20 to 25 US areas. Grouping used clinical history reported by participants in a survey and questionnaire. In the authors' methods: Estimation of nucleated cell counts was performed using reference gene primer amplification. TCRdb's table, derived via immunoSEQ multiplex PCR, lists solely in-frame clones and lacks some. The D gene and trimming were derived from the DNA, and the V and J assignments and clone size from that table. This sample yields under 350,000 clones, of which roughly 86% are seen a single time; less than 3% belongs to the top ten.

This sequence joins TRBV10-3 and TRBJ2-1, with a possible D match to TRBD2 (5 bases). The receptor comes from a woman aged 18-29 years who had recovered from COVID-19. The source material was PBMCs or T cells enriched from blood (not recorded which). CDR3 sequence (DNA): TGTGCCATCAGTTCTCTCCGGGAAAAAAAGAATGAGCAGTTCTTC. This encodes CAISSLREKKNEQFF.